This T cell receptor (beta chain) came from a study of cytomegalovirus exposure and HLA in healthy donors. In germline, CDR1 is LNHDA, CDR2 SQIVND (reference sequence). CDR3 length: 13 amino acids. The ends were cut back, 5 bases at V and 2 bases at J, with 9 bases in the middle. The primer mix had 60 Vbeta and 13 Jbeta primers. Assay: immunoSEQ multiplex PCR; the TCRdb copy retains only in-frame clones and omits some. Of around 150,000 clones in the sample, roughly 76% are singletons; the top ten hold roughly 1.9%. The specimen sequenced was PBMCs. This receptor was taken from a human donor in good health. V is TRBV19 and J is TRBJ2-5; the D is unclear. The CDR3 protein is CASSPAAQETQYF. CDR3 sequence (DNA): TGTGCCAGTAGTCCCGCGGCGCAAGAGACCCAGTACTTC. The variable domain in full, completed from reference TRBV19 and TRBJ2-5, reads DGGITQSPKYLFRKEGQNVTLSCEQNLNHDAMYWYRQDPGQGLRLIYYSQIVNDFQKGDIAEGYSVSREKKESFPLTVTSAQKNPTAFYLCASSPAAQETQYFGPGTRLLVL.